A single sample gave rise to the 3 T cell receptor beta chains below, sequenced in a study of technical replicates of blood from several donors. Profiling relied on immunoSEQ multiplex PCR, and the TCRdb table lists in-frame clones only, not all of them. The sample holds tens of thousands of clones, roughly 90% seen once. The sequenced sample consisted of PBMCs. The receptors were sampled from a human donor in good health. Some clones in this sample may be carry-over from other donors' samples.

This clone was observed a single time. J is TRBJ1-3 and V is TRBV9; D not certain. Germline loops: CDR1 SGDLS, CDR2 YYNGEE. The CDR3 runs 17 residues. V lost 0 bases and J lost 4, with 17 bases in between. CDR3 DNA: TGTGCCAGCAGCGTAGTAGACAATCCCTGGCCCGGAAACACCATATATTTT. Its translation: CASSVVDNPWPGNTIYF.

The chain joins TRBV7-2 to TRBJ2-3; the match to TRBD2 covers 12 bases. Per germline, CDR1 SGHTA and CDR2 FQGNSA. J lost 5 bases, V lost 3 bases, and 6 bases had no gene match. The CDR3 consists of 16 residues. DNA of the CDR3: TGTGCCAGCAGCTTGGGGACTAGCGGGCGAGGAGATACGCAGTATTTT. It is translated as CASSLGTSGRGDTQYF.

This CDR3 reads CASSERYGYNSPLHF. As DNA, the CDR3 is TGTGCCAGCAGTGAGAGGTACGGTTATAATTCACCCCTCCACTTT. The chain carries TRBV25-1 and TRBJ1-6, with D uncertain. With 3 bases removed from V and 4 bases from J, the gap between germline ends came to 10 bases. The germline CDR1 and CDR2 sequences are MGHDK and SYGVNS. The CDR3 contains 15 residues. The full variable domain, in which reference TRBV25-1 and TRBJ1-6 provide the parts outside the CDR3, is EADIYQTPRYLVIGTGKKITLECSQTMGHDKMYWYQQDPGMELHLIHYSYGVNSTEKGDLSSESTVSRIRTEHFPLTLESARPSHTSQYLCASSERYGYNSPLHFGNGTRLTVT.